The next 18 T cell receptor beta chains were all read from a single sample in a study of T cells after yellow fever vaccination. TCRdb redid the calling of the 5' RACE reads with MiXCR, one entry per CDR3 protein. The table shows around 26,000 distinct CDR3 sequences, with less than 3.5% occurring only once. Sample: PBMCs, either bulk or a sorted T-cell subset (CD4+, CD8+, memory, or dextramer-sorted; not recorded which), taken roughly seven weeks after the first yellow fever vaccination. The receptors here all came from a man aged 18 to 30 who received the YFV17D yellow fever vaccine.

This clonotype was counted at least ten times. CDR3: CASSPGQWGGGEQFF. CDR3 nucleotides: TGCGCCAGCAGCCCCGGACAGTGGGGGGGTGGTGAGCAGTTCTTC. The chain uses TRBV5-1 and TRBJ2-1, with D possibly TRBD2 on 7 matching bases. Germline loops: CDR1 SGHRS, CDR2 YFSETQ. V was cut by 4 bases and J by 9 bases, with 20 bases left in between. The CDR3 loop spans 15 amino acids.

Turning to this clonotype: A much larger clone is a single base away; this may be a read error. V gene TRBV19 combines with J gene TRBJ2-1; the match to TRBD2 covers 9 bases. V was pared by 3 bases and J by 8 bases, with 8 bases of the junction left unmatched. The CDR3 spans 15 residues. Germline-derived CDR1 and CDR2 are LNHDA and SQIVND (reference sequence). CDR3 loop: CASSIRRGGSDEQFF. The CDR3 DNA reads as TGTGCCAGTAGTATCAGGCGGGGGGGCAGTGATGAGCAGTTCTTC.

This clonotype was detected ten times or more. The chain has TRBV6-1 and TRBJ1-2, with a weak D call TRBD1 (6 bases). The ends were cut back, 5 bases at V and 8 bases at J, with 15 bases in the middle. Germline CDR1 reads MNHNS; CDR2 reads SASEGT. This CDR3 is built from 13 residues. The CDR3 spells CASSRTGIEGYTF. The CDR3 nucleotides are TGTGCCAGCAGTCGAACAGGGATAGAAGGCTACACCTTC.

This clonotype was recorded many times. The chain combines TRBV10-3 with TRBJ2-7; 8 nucleotides align to TRBD2. The CDR3 spans 13 residues. Germline assignment: CDR1 ENHRY and CDR2 SYGVKD. The J segment lost 6 bases and the V segment lost 3 bases, leaving 4 bases of the junction unmatched. CDR3 sequence (DNA): TGTGCCATCAGTGATGGCGGGGGGCTCGAGCAGTACTTC. This gives the protein CAISDGGGLEQYF.

Many counts were recorded for this clonotype. The gene calls are TRBV4-2 and TRBJ1-5; D possibly corresponds to TRBD1 (5 bases). Germline loops: CDR1 LGHNA, CDR2 YNFKEQ. The V end lost 0 bases, the J end lost 3 bases, and 6 bases lay between the germline ends. This CDR3 has 14 amino acids. CDR3 sequence: CASSQDRANQPQHF. As DNA, the CDR3 is TGTGCCAGCAGCCAAGACAGGGCCAATCAGCCCCAGCATTTT.

This clonotype was seen repeatedly, ten times or more. CDR3 nucleotide sequence: TGTGCCAGCACCCGGTCGGACTACGAGCAGTACTTC. Its translation is CASTRSDYEQYF. The V gene is TRBV6-2 or TRBV6-3, the J gene TRBJ2-7; no reliable D call. The V and J ends lost 7 bases and 3 bases respectively, with 10 bases between them. Germline V CDR1 and CDR2: MNHEY, SVGEGT. The CDR3 runs 12 residues.

The table lists this clonotype with many counts. The chain joins TRBV4-3 to TRBJ1-2; no clear D. Per the germline V gene, CDR1 is LGHNA and CDR2 is YSLEER. Trimming left V 1 base short and J 9 bases short, with 9 bases between. The CDR3 is made up of 12 amino acids. CDR3: CASSQGTGSYTF. CDR3 in DNA: TGCGCCAGCAGCCAAGGCACCGGGAGCTACACCTTC.

This clonotype rates as medium-sized. This chain connects TRBV24-1 to TRBJ2-1, with D maybe TRBD1 (7 bases). With 8 bases removed from V and 2 bases from J, the gap between germline ends came to 15 bases. The CDR3 extends over 15 amino acids. Germline loops: CDR1 KGHDR, CDR2 SFDVKD. Written as DNA, the CDR3 is TGTGCCACCACGGCAGGGGGGCGGCCCTACAATGAGCAGTTCTTC. Translated, it gives CATTAGGRPYNEQFF.

This clonotype appeared many times. V and J are TRBV4-1 and TRBJ2-5, with 8 bases lining up with TRBD2. Germline CDR1 MGHRA, CDR2 YSYEKL. The CDR3 is 16 amino acids. V lost 0 bases to trimming and J lost 4 bases; unmatched junction nucleotides: 7. The CDR3 reads CASSQDRGGGSETQYF. The CDR3 DNA is TGCGCCAGCAGCCAAGATCGGGGGGGAGGTTCAGAGACCCAGTACTTC.

This clonotype is labeled as medium-sized. The V call is TRBV7-2, the J call TRBJ1-3, with D possibly TRBD1 on 6 matching bases. The CDR3 sequence is 12 residues long. Trimming pared 5 bases from V and 8 bases from J, leaving 10 bases between. Germline CDR1 SGHTA, CDR2 FQGNSA. CDR3 coding DNA: TGTGCCAGCAGCGAACAGGGACACACCATATATTTT. This translates into CASSEQGHTIYF.

In this sample, this clonotype turned up many times. This sequence joins TRBV10-3 and TRBJ2-3; no definite D call. The V and J ends lost 3 bases and 4 bases respectively, with 11 bases between them. This CDR3 comprises 14 residues. Germline CDR1 reads ENHRY; CDR2 reads SYGVKD. Written as DNA, the CDR3 is TGTGCCATCAGTGAAAACCGGAACGCAGATACGCAGTATTTT. Translating it yields CAISENRNADTQYF.

This clonotype appeared many times. V gene TRBV7-9 combines with J gene TRBJ1-2, with 11 positions matching TRBD1. This CDR3 is 17 amino acids long. After removal of 3 bases from V and 5 bases from J, the junction contained 11 bases not matched to a gene. Per the germline V gene, CDR1 is SEHNR and CDR2 is FQNEAQ (reference sequence). The CDR3 DNA follows: TGTGCCAGCAGCTTTGGACAGGGGGCTTATGAGGGTTATGGCTACACCTTC. Protein sequence: CASSFGQGAYEGYGYTF.

About this clonotype: A junction end diverges from the germline sequence, so it may reflect a read error. V usage is TRBV7-2 and J usage is TRBJ2-5, with D possibly TRBD2 on 5 matching bases. The CDR3 is 10 amino acids. In germline, CDR1 is SGHTA, CDR2 FQGNSA. In DNA, the CDR3 is TGTGCCAGCAGCCCCGGGGTAGCTGCCTTC. Protein: CASSPGVAAF.

In its sample, this clonotype is medium-sized (0.01 to 0.1%). The CDR3 DNA reads TGTGCCAGCAGTCCCCGGACTAGCGGGGTCCAGGAGACCCAGTACTTC. Protein product: CASSPRTSGVQETQYF. The genes are TRBV6-2 or TRBV6-3 and TRBJ2-5; 12 bases map to TRBD2. Looked up from germline, CDR1 is MNHEY and CDR2 is SVGEGT. With V trimmed by 5 bases and J by 5 bases, 9 bases remained unmatched. The CDR3 runs 16 residues.

The table lists this clonotype with a few counts. This chain links TRBV5-4 with TRBJ2-2; D perhaps matches TRBD1 (6 bases). This CDR3 has 15 amino acids. V was pared by 0 bases and J by 3 bases, with 9 bases between. From germline, CDR1 is SGHNT and CDR2 YYREEE (reference sequence). Written as DNA, the CDR3 is TGTGCCAGCAGCTTGGGGAGACAGGACACCGGGGAGCTGTTTTTT. This encodes CASSLGRQDTGELFF.

The sample holds many counts of this clonotype. The rearrangement uses TRBV5-1 and TRBJ2-6; D unresolved. CDR1 is SGHRS, CDR2 YFSETQ, per germline. CDR3 size: 14 residues. Trimming cost V 5 bases and J 1 base, with 7 bases left between them. In nucleotides, the CDR3 is TGCGCCAGCAGTGATGGGTCTGGGGCCAACGTCCTGACTTTC. Translated: CASSDGSGANVLTF.

In this sample, this clonotype turned up many times. The V gene is TRBV19, the J gene TRBJ1-5; D gene unclear. V was trimmed by 2 bases and J by 3 bases, leaving 14 bases between them. CDR1 and CDR2 (germline): LNHDA, SQIVND (reference sequence). The CDR3 loop spans 16 amino acids. The CDR3 here is CASSITARQDNQPQHF. CDR3 nucleotide sequence: TGTGCCAGTAGTATAACGGCCCGGCAGGACAATCAGCCCCAGCATTTT.

This clonotype was seen repeatedly, ten times or more. CDR3 DNA: TGTGCCAGCACCAACCCGAGTCGGAAGGAGCAGTACGTC. Its protein is CASTNPSRKEQYV. The rearrangement uses TRBV6-2 or TRBV6-3 and TRBJ2-7; D is undetermined. The germline gives CDR1 MNHEY, CDR2 SVGEGT. Trimming removed 7 bases from V and 7 bases from J, with 17 bases in between. This CDR3 region has 13 residues.